The clone carrying this T cell receptor beta chain was seen at least ten times. The V gene lost 3 bases and the J gene lost 0 bases, with 2 bases spanning the gap. Germline V gene sequence: CDR1 KGHSH, CDR2 LQKENI. This CDR3 has 12 residues. With iRepertoire HTBI primers and Arm-PCR of CDR3 regions, TCR beta libraries were built. TCRdb re-called the multiplex PCR reads with MiXCR, one entry per CDR3 protein. The sample has 310,000 or so distinct CDR3 sequences, about 20% seen once. Noted time point: persistent/refractory GD, antithyroid drugs over 5 years with positive TRAb. PBMC RNA was the source of the TCR library. EDTA tubes received approximately 10 milliliters of drawn peripheral blood. The sample comes from a study of regulatory T cells in long-lasting Graves disease.

The chain joins TRBV18 to TRBJ2-5; no clear D. The TCR comes from a female donor with Graves disease. This specimen was peripheral blood mononuclear cells (PBMCs), taken when the disease was refractory, from a patient treated with antithyroid drugs. The CDR3 region has the DNA TGTGCCAGCTCACCGAACCAAGAGACCCAGTACTTC. Translated, it gives CASSPNQETQYF.